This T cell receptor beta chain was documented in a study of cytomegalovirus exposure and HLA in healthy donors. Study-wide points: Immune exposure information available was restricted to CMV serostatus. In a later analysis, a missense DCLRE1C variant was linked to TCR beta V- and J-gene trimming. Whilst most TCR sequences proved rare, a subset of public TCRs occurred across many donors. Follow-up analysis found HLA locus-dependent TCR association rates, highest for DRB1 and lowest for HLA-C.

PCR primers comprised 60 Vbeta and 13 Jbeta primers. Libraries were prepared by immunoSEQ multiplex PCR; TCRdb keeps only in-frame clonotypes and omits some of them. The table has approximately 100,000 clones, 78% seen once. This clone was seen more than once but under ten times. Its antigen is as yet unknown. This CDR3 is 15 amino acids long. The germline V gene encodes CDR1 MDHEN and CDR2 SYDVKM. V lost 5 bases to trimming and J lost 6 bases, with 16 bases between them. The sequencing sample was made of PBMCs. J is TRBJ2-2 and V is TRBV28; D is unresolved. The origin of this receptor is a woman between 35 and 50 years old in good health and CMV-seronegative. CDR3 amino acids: CASSPIETFSGELFF. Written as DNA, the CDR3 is TGTGCCAGCAGTCCCATAGAAACTTTCTCCGGGGAGCTGTTTTTT.